One sample yielded the 14 T cell receptor beta chains listed below, sequenced in a study of Ad26.COV2.S vaccination and SARS-CoV-2 variants. TCRdb keeps only in-frame clones here, not all; method: immunoSEQ multiplex PCR. The sample records about 180,000 clones, 87% being singletons. The sequencing used peripheral blood, collected after recovery from COVID-19. The receptors shown here come from a human donor who had recovered from COVID-19.

The table lists this clone with a few counts. The rearrangement uses TRBV7-8 and TRBJ2-1; 9 bases align to TRBD1. Trimming cost V 1 base and J 6 bases; bases outside gene matches: 10. Per the germline V gene, CDR1 is SGHVS and CDR2 is FQNEAQ. The CDR3 length is 17 residues. In nucleotides, the CDR3 is TGTGCCAGCAGCTTAGGAGGTTGGACAGGGGTTGGCAATGAGCAGTTCTTC. Translation gives CASSLGGWTGVGNEQFF.

This chain connects TRBV28 to TRBJ2-2, with 7 bases matching TRBD1. Losses at the gene ends were 5 bases for V and 6 bases for J; bases not matched to a gene: 15. Germline V gene sequence: CDR1 MDHEN, CDR2 SYDVKM. This CDR3 contains 17 residues. The CDR3 DNA is TGTGCCAGCAGTCCGACCTGGGACAGCCCTATCGCCGGGGAGCTGTTTTTT. It yields the protein CASSPTWDSPIAGELFF.

Of note for this clone: Other DNA sequences from this sample encode an identical CDR3 as well. The chain joins TRBV3-1 (or the pseudogene TRBV3-2) to TRBJ2-1; 14 nucleotides match TRBD2. V lost 4 bases to trimming and J lost 9 bases; unmatched junction nucleotides: 5. CDR3 size: 15 residues. The germline V gene has CDR1 LGHDT and CDR2 YNNKEL (reference sequence). This CDR3 is CASSPGLAGVGEQFF. The DNA for the CDR3 is TGTGCCAGCAGCCCGGGACTAGCGGGAGTGGGTGAGCAGTTCTTC.

The chain carries TRBV5-6 and TRBJ1-5, with TRBD1 matching 8 bases. CDR1 and CDR2 from the germline V gene are SGHDT and YYEEEE. The CDR3 is made up of 15 amino acids. The V and J ends lost 2 bases and 3 bases, in that order; junction bases with no gene match: 4. CDR3 bases: TGTGCCAGCAGCTTCGACAGGGGAGTCAATCAGCCCCAGCATTTT. Translation gives CASSFDRGVNQPQHF.

The chain couples TRBV18 to TRBJ1-3; no definite D call. Germline V lookup: CDR1 KGHSH, CDR2 LQKENI. V shed 11 bases and J shed 9 bases, with 17 bases lying between them. There are 12 residues in the CDR3. CDR3 coding DNA: TGTGCCCCCACCCGGGCGGAGGGCACCATATATTTT. Protein sequence: CAPTRAEGTIYF.

The chain has TRBV11-2 and TRBJ2-3; possible D gene TRBD2, 6 bases. The length of the CDR3 is 15 residues. Trimming took off 5 bases at V and 4 bases at J, with 16 bases between the two ends. Germline CDR1 is SGHAT and CDR2 is FQNNGV. The CDR3 protein is CASSAGTGVSDTQYF. As DNA, the CDR3 is TGTGCCAGCAGCGCAGGGACTGGAGTTTCAGATACGCAGTATTTT.

V usage is TRBV5-4 and J usage is TRBJ1-3; D might be TRBD1 (6 bases). The V and J ends lost 3 bases and 3 bases respectively, with 19 bases between them. Germline CDR1 SGHNT, CDR2 YYREEE (reference sequence). The CDR3 covers 17 residues. This CDR3 is CASSWGGRGLSGNTIYF. The CDR3 nucleotides are TGTGCCAGCAGCTGGGGGGGGCGGGGGCTGAGTGGAAACACCATATATTTT.

The chain uses TRBV2 and TRBJ1-2; D is ambiguous. V was clipped by 6 bases and J by 0 bases, with 11 bases between them. Germline V gene sequence: CDR1 SNHLY, CDR2 FYNNEI. This CDR3 contains 14 residues. This chain's CDR3 is CASRTQFTNYGYTF. The CDR3 DNA follows: TGTGCCAGCAGAACCCAGTTTACTAACTATGGCTACACCTTC.

This chain uses TRBV7-6 with TRBJ1-3; D gene ambiguous. V lost 4 bases and J lost 0, with 13 bases in between. Germline loops: CDR1 SGHVS, CDR2 FNYEAQ. This CDR3 comprises 16 residues. CDR3 sequence: CASSSGRLLSGNTIYF. The CDR3 DNA sequence: TGTGCCAGCAGCTCGGGGAGACTCCTCTCTGGAAACACCATATATTTT.

This chain uses TRBV5-1 with TRBJ2-3; tentatively, D is TRBD1 (5 bases). Trimming took off 2 bases at V and 6 bases at J, with 16 bases between the two ends. This CDR3 has 15 amino acids. Per germline, CDR1 SGHRS and CDR2 YFSETQ. The CDR3 sequence: CASSFKGSKGDTQYF. CDR3 nucleotides: TGCGCCAGCAGCTTTAAGGGCAGTAAGGGGGATACGCAGTATTTT.

The V call is TRBV28, the J call TRBJ1-1, with D possibly being TRBD1 (5 bases). Trimming stripped 10 bases from V and 0 bases from J, with 18 bases between. Per the germline V gene, CDR1 is MDHEN and CDR2 is SYDVKM. This CDR3 has 15 amino acids. Written as DNA, the CDR3 is TGTGCCATCCTATCTGGTGGGGGAATGAACACTGAAGCTTTCTTT. This codes for CAILSGGGMNTEAFF.

This clone was seen once. The chain is built from TRBV7-3 and TRBJ2-1, with 7 nucleotides matching TRBD2. J gave up 2 bases and V 4 bases, and 2 bases lay outside the gene matches. The CDR3 loop spans 14 amino acids. Looked up from germline, CDR1 is SGHTA and CDR2 is FQGTGA. In DNA, the CDR3 is TGTGCCAGCAGCTCCAGCGGGGCCTACAATGAGCAGTTCTTC. Amino acids: CASSSSGAYNEQFF. Full variable domain (missing parts from reference TRBV7-3 and TRBJ2-1): GAGVSQTPSNKVTEKGKYVELRCDPISGHTALYWYRQSLGQGPEFLIYFQGTGAADDSGLPNDRFFAVRPEGSVSTLKIQRTERGDSAVYLCASSSSGAYNEQFFGPGTRLTVL.

This clone has just a few counts. The gene calls are TRBV5-5 and TRBJ1-5, with 8 bases identical to TRBD1. Germline CDR1 reads SGHKS; CDR2 reads YYEKEE (reference sequence). The length of the CDR3 is 15 residues. The V gene end was trimmed by 1 base and the J gene end by 6 bases; junction bases not matched to a gene: 6. Here the CDR3 reads CASSLLGQDSQPQHF. The CDR3, as DNA: TGTGCCAGCAGCTTGCTGGGACAGGACAGTCAGCCCCAGCATTTT.

The chain has TRBV5-6 and TRBJ2-7; 10 bases are shared with TRBD2. CDR3 length equals 15 residues. J lost 5 bases, V lost 2 bases, and 7 bases had no gene match. CDR1 and CDR2 from the germline V gene are SGHDT and YYEEEE. The CDR3 protein is CASSFITLAGNEQYF. The DNA for the CDR3 is TGTGCCAGCAGCTTTATCACACTAGCGGGAAACGAGCAGTACTTC. Drawing the rest from reference TRBV5-6 and TRBJ2-7, the complete variable domain is DAGVTQSPTHLIKTRGQQVTLRCSPKSGHDTVSWYQQALGQGPQFIFQYYEEEERQRGNFPDRFSGHQFPNYSSELNVNALLLGDSALYLCASSFITLAGNEQYFGPGTRLTVT.